This T cell receptor (beta chain) was sequenced during a study of regulatory T cells in long-lasting Graves disease. Study-wide findings and caveats: New patients shared fewer public clonotypes (more than 850) than persistent patients did (approximately 3,000). Relative to newly diagnosed Graves' patients, persistent ones had lower TCR diversity.

In its sample, this clonotype was seen a few times. Its specificity is unknown. Time point specified: persistent/refractory GD, antithyroid drugs over 5 years with positive TRAb. Generation of the TCR library employed RNA extracted from PBMCs. The CDR3 consists of 13 residues. Germline CDR1 reads KGHDR; CDR2 reads SFDVKD. V was pared by 1 base and J by 6 bases, with 2 bases of the junction left unmatched. Both iRepertoire HTBI primers and Arm-PCR of CDR3 regions were used to build the TCR beta libraries. As originally analysed: The study identified roughly 59 TRBV and about 13 TRBJ segments across samples. MiXCR was run by TCRdb on the multiplex PCR reads, yielding one entry per CDR3 protein. In this record, the V and J calls reflect TCRdb's handling and not the investigators' own analysis. This table has about 430,000 distinct CDR3 sequences, roughly a fifth appearing once.

The origin of this receptor is a female donor with Graves disease. The sequences come from peripheral blood mononuclear cells (PBMCs), collected when the disease was refractory, from a patient treated with antithyroid drugs. The rearrangement links TRBV24-1 to TRBJ2-7; 7 bases are a match to TRBD2. The CDR3 region is CATSDLLASEQYF. The CDR3 region has the DNA TGTGCCACCAGTGATTTACTAGCGAGCGAGCAGTACTTC.